These T cell receptor beta chains were read from a single sample in a study of Graves' ophthalmopathy and Graves' hyperthyroidism. TCRdb fed the multiplex PCR reads into MiXCR, producing one record per CDR3 protein. Of under 350,000 distinct CDR3 sequences in the sample, about a sixth were seen once. The sequencing input was peripheral blood. Receptors originate from an adult man with Graves' ophthalmopathy. Both conserved end residues are part of each CDR3. The order of the fields is D gene, V gene, J gene, clone size, CDR3 protein, CDR3 DNA. The D gene is left open where the match is weak. Clone size is given for some rows only: seen once, a few or many times, or a class if the clone is expanded.

TRBD1	TRBV6-1	TRBJ1-3	.	CASSELLTGDSGNTIYF	TGTGCCAGCAGTGAACTCCTAACAGGGGACTCTGGAAACACCATATATTTT
.	TRBV28	TRBJ1-2	many	CASSFLHKDYTF	TGTGCCAGCAGTTTTCTCCACAAGGACTACACCTTC
TRBD1	TRBV27	TRBJ2-5	many	CASSLLWTGDETQYF	TGTGCCAGCAGTTTATTATGGACAGGGGATGAGACCCAGTACTTC
.	TRBV20-1	TRBJ2-7	many	CSARLDREGAEQYF	TGCAGTGCTAGACTAGACAGGGAGGGGGCCGAGCAGTACTTC
.	TRBV5-6	TRBJ1-1	many	CASSLVGTTLNTEAFF	TGTGCCAGCAGCTTGGTAGGGACAACCCTGAACACTGAAGCTTTCTTT
.	TRBV30	TRBJ2-4	many	CAWSRPGLLGAKNIQYF	TGTGCCTGGAGTCGCCCAGGGTTACTAGGAGCCAAAAACATTCAGTACTTC
TRBD1	TRBV12-3/TRBV12-4	TRBJ1-6	.	CASSLGTGNSPLHF	TGTGCCAGCAGTCTCGGGACAGGGAATTCACCCCTCCACTTT
.	TRBV4-1	TRBJ2-1	many	CASSQPIQVATIYNEQFF	TGCGCCAGCAGCCAACCAATCCAGGTGGCCACAATCTACAATGAGCAGTTCTTC
.	TRBV19	TRBJ1-5	many	CASSIFGGSQPQHF	TGTGCCAGTAGTATCTTCGGGGGCTCTCAGCCCCAGCATTTT
TRBD2	TRBV10-3	TRBJ2-5	.	CAIKGAAGGPEETQYF	TGTGCCATCAAGGGGGCAGCGGGAGGGCCAGAGGAGACCCAGTACTTC
.	TRBV12-3/TRBV12-4	TRBJ1-2	many	CASSFQVVRSYGYTF	TGTGCCAGCAGTTTTCAGGTGGTTCGGAGCTATGGCTACACCTTC
.	TRBV6-5	TRBJ1-1	many	CAGSSQDTENTEAFF	TGTGCCGGCAGTTCCCAAGACACGGAAAACACTGAAGCTTTCTTT
.	TRBV7-6	TRBJ1-6	many	CASSFAPGTRGSPLHF	TGTGCCAGCAGCTTCGCCCCCGGGACTAGAGGTTCACCCCTCCACTTT
TRBD1	TRBV28	TRBJ1-2	many	CASSQQGSNYGYTF	TGTGCCAGCAGCCAACAGGGGTCCAACTATGGCTACACCTTC
TRBD1	TRBV11-2	TRBJ1-6	many	CASSSTGTLNSPLHF	TGTGCCAGCAGCTCGACAGGGACTTTGAATTCACCCCTCCACTTT
.	TRBV30	TRBJ2-5	many	CAWGTGRTQETQYF	TGTGCCTGGGGGACGGGACGGACGCAAGAGACCCAGTACTTC
.	TRBV20-1	TRBJ1-5	many	CSASKISNQPQHF	TGCAGCGCGTCCAAAATTAGCAATCAGCCCCAGCATTTT
.	TRBV2	TRBJ1-1	.	CAGRQFLNTEAFF	TGTGCCGGCAGACAGTTCTTGAACACTGAAGCTTTCTTT
TRBD1	TRBV12-3/TRBV12-4	TRBJ2-2	.	CASSFSGTGNTGELFF	TGTGCCAGCAGTTTTTCCGGGACAGGGAACACCGGGGAGCTGTTTTTT
TRBD1	TRBV20-1	TRBJ1-2	many	CSARDDREAVYGYTF	TGCAGTGCTAGAGACGACAGGGAGGCCGTCTATGGCTACACCTTC
TRBD1	TRBV7-9	TRBJ2-7	many	CASSLAATGGISSYEQYF	TGTGCCAGCAGCTTAGCGGCGACAGGGGGCATTAGCTCCTACGAGCAGTACTTC
TRBD2	TRBV6-5	TRBJ2-5	many	CASSYGTSGSFPETQYF	TGTGCCAGCAGTTACGGGACTAGCGGGAGTTTTCCAGAGACCCAGTACTTC
.	TRBV27	TRBJ2-2	many	CASSLGLGGTGELFF	TGTGCCAGCAGTTTAGGGTTGGGGGGAACCGGGGAGCTGTTTTTT
.	TRBV3-1	TRBJ1-1	many	CASSHGGSNTEAFF	TGTGCCAGCAGCCACGGGGGGAGCAACACTGAAGCTTTCTTT
.	TRBV3-1	TRBJ1-1	many	CASSPEASRGAFF	TGTGCCAGCAGCCCAGAGGCGTCGAGAGGGGCTTTCTTT
.	TRBV5-1	TRBJ1-5	many	CASSTGDSNQPQHF	TGCGCCAGCTCGACAGGAGATAGCAATCAGCCCCAGCATTTT
.	TRBV20-1	TRBJ2-2	many	CSAQSYHTGELFF	TGCAGTGCCCAAAGCTACCACACCGGGGAGCTGTTTTTT
.	TRBV30	TRBJ2-7	.	CAWSVPGKLYERYF	TGTGCCTGGAGTGTACCAGGGAAGCTCTACGAGCGGTACTTC
.	TRBV12-3/TRBV12-4	TRBJ1-2	many	CASSFSGGPLNYGYTF	TGTGCCAGCAGTTTTTCGGGGGGACCCCTTAACTATGGCTACACCTTC
.	TRBV5-1	TRBJ1-2	many	CASSPEGTYGYTF	TGCGCCAGCAGCCCGGAGGGAACCTATGGCTACACCTTC
.	TRBV19	TRBJ2-6	many	CASSNSGPGANVLTF	TGTGCCAGTAGTAACTCGGGGCCTGGGGCCAACGTCCTGACTTTC
TRBD2	TRBV3-1	TRBJ2-5	.	CASSQDGGRKETQYF	TGTGCCAGCAGCCAAGACGGCGGGAGGAAAGAGACCCAGTACTTC
TRBD1	TRBV29-1	TRBJ2-7	many	CSARDSYYEQYF	TGCAGCGCCCGGGACAGTTACTACGAGCAGTACTTC
TRBD1	TRBV9	TRBJ1-2	many	CASSSLDRGNGYTF	TGTGCCAGCAGCTCCCTCGACAGGGGGAATGGCTACACCTTC
TRBD2	TRBV18	TRBJ2-7	few	CAISPGAAGGPHEQYF	TGTGCCATCTCCCCGGGTGCAGCGGGAGGGCCCCACGAGCAGTACTTC
.	TRBV19	TRBJ1-2	many	CASSIGRNYGYTF	TGTGCCAGTAGTATAGGGCGCAACTATGGCTACACCTTC
.	TRBV7-2	TRBJ1-2	many	CASSLDPGSGYTF	TGTGCCAGCAGCTTAGATCCGGGATCGGGCTACACCTTC
.	TRBV24-1	TRBJ2-5	many	CATSEKETQYF	TGTGCCACCAGTGAGAAAGAGACCCAGTACTTC